These 8 T cell receptor beta chains came from one sample sequenced in a study of TIL therapy for anti-PD-1-resistant metastatic lung cancer. Time point: pre-treatment sample, taken before nivolumab and TIL therapy. The libraries were made with immunoSEQ v3. Sequenced by immunoSEQ multiplex PCR; TCRdb stores in-frame clones only, minus some. The sample carries about 36,000 clones, more than 60% recorded once. Sequenced material: blood, taken at baseline. Receptor source: a person aged 25-79 years with non-small cell lung cancer.

The chain carries TRBV6-6 and TRBJ1-5; D may be TRBD1 (5 bases). Germline CDR1 MNHNY, CDR2 SVGAGI (reference sequence). The V gene lost 8 bases and the J gene lost 5 bases, with 10 bases spanning the gap. The CDR3 loop spans 12 amino acids. DNA for the CDR3: TGTGCCAGCGGGGGAGATGATCAGCCCCAGCATTTT. This sequence encodes CASGGDDQPQHF.

The rearrangement uses TRBV10-3 and TRBJ2-1, with D perhaps TRBD2 (6 bases). The V and J ends lost 6 bases and 4 bases respectively, with 13 bases between them. Germline values: CDR1 ENHRY, CDR2 SYGVKD. The CDR3 is 14 amino acids. The CDR3 DNA follows: TGTGCCATCAGCGGGACTCCGTCGTACAATGAGCAGTTCTTC. As protein: CAISGTPSYNEQFF.

This clone was observed a handful of times. This sequence joins TRBV27 and TRBJ1-1; 7 nucleotides match TRBD1. After removal of 6 bases from V and 1 base from J, the junction contained 8 bases not matched to a gene. The CDR3 is 15 residues long. Germline V gene sequence: CDR1 MNHEY, CDR2 SMNVEV (reference sequence). The CDR3 loop reads CASSISGQTNTEAFF. CDR3 nucleotide sequence: TGTGCCAGCAGCATATCGGGACAGACGAACACTGAAGCTTTCTTT.

The CDR3 nucleotides read TGTGCCACCAGCAGAGTGGGCTTTTCTAGCGGGGAAGAGACCCAGTACTTC. The encoded protein is CATSRVGFSSGEETQYF. The chain combines TRBV15 with TRBJ2-5, with 9 bases that match TRBD2. V lost 1 base to trimming and J lost 3 bases; unmatched junction nucleotides: 9. CDR1 and CDR2 (germline): LNHNV, YYDKDF (reference sequence). CDR3 length equals 17 residues. Together with reference TRBV15 and TRBJ2-5, the CDR3 gives the full variable domain: DAMVIQNPRYQVTQFGKPVTLSCSQTLNHNVMYWYQQKSSQAPKLLFHYYDKDFNNEADTPDNFQSRRPNTSFCFLDIRSPGLGDTAMYLCATSRVGFSSGEETQYFGPGTRLLVL.

The chain uses TRBV5-5 and TRBJ2-7; D is possibly TRBD1 (6 bases). The V gene lost 0 bases and the J gene lost 2 bases, with 9 bases spanning the gap. Germline V CDR1 and CDR2: SGHKS, YYEKEE (reference sequence). The CDR3 has 14 amino acids. The CDR3 nucleotides read TGTGCCAGCAGCTTGGCGACAGGAGCCTACGAGCAGTACTTC. Translation gives CASSLATGAYEQYF.

This clone was detected only once. The genes are TRBV6-5 and TRBJ1-4, with 9 bases that match TRBD1. V dropped 5 bases and J dropped 8; count of bases not matched to a gene: 6. CDR1 and CDR2 from the germline V gene are MNHEY and SVGAGI. The CDR3 loop spans 14 amino acids. CDR3 in DNA: TGTGCCAGCAGTACGGGACAGGGACGAGAAAAACTGTTTTTT. Its protein is CASSTGQGREKLFF.

The chain carries TRBV7-2 and TRBJ2-3; D is unclear. This CDR3 has 14 amino acids. CDR1 SGHTA and CDR2 FQGNSA come from the germline V gene. Trimming left V 6 bases short and J 4 bases short, with 14 bases between. The CDR3 spells CASSPTAAPDTQYF. In nucleotides, the CDR3 is TGTGCCAGCAGTCCAACGGCAGCCCCAGATACGCAGTATTTT.

The chain recombines TRBV5-1 with TRBJ2-7; D may match TRBD1 or TRBD2 (6 bases each). CDR1 and CDR2 from the germline V gene are SGHRS and YFSETQ. The CDR3 extends over 17 amino acids. V was cut by 1 base and J by 1 base, with 18 bases left in between. DNA of the CDR3: TGCGCCAGCAGCTTGCGACCGGGGGCGTCTACGTCCTACGAGCAGTACTTC. Translation: CASSLRPGASTSYEQYF.